This record covers a single T cell receptor beta chain. This entry belongs to a study of blood T cell repertoires in COVID-19. Study-wide background: From the United States, Italy and Spain came samples of acute and convalescent COVID-19.

Source study methods: Scientists estimated how many nucleated cells there were by amplifying reference gene primers. Clones were sequenced by immunoSEQ multiplex PCR, and TCRdb holds only the in-frame ones, with some missing. V and J calls and clone size follow that table, whereas D and trimming were derived from the DNA. This repertoire shows about 230,000 clones, approximately 84% found once; its top ten account for around 10%. With 0 bases clipped from V and 3 bases from J, the junction kept 5 bases outside the gene matches. CDR1 is SGDLS, CDR2 YYNGEE, per germline. This CDR3 spans 17 amino acids.

The material sequenced was peripheral blood. The rearrangement links TRBV9 to TRBJ2-3, with 12 bases aligning to TRBD2. This TCR derives from a man over 45 with COVID-19, enrolled during active disease. This CDR3 reads CASSVDPSGGVTDTQYF. For the CDR3, the DNA is TGTGCCAGCAGCGTAGACCCTAGCGGGGGGGTTACAGATACGCAGTATTTT. Full variable domain (rest looked up from reference TRBV9 and TRBJ2-3): DSGVTQTPKHLITATGQRVTLRCSPRSGDLSVYWYQQSLDQGLQFLIQYYNGEERAKGNILERFSAQQFPDLHSELNLSSLELGDSALYFCASSVDPSGGVTDTQYFGPGTRLTVL.